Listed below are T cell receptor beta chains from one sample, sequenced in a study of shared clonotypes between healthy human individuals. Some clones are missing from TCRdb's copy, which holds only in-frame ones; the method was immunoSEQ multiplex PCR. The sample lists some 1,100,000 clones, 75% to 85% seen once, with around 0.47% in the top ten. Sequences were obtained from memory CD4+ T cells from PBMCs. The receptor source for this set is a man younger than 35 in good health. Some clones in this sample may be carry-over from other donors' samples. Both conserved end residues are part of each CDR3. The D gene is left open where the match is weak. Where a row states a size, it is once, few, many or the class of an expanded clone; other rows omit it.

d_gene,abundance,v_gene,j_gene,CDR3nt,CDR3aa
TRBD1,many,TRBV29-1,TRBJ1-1,TGCAGCGTGACAGGGACGAACACTGAAGCTTTCTTT,CSVTGTNTEAFF
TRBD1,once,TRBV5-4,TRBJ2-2,TGTGCCAGCAGCCGCGGGACAGGAGTCACCGGGGAGCTGTTTTTT,CASSRGTGVTGELFF
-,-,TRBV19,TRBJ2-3,TGTGCCAGTAGCCAAAGGTCATCCAGCACAGATACGCAGTATTTT,CASSQRSSSTDTQYF
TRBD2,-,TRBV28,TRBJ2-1,TGTGCCAGCAGTTTGGGGGCCGATCGGCTAGCGGGACGGGGTGAGCAGTTCTTC,CASSLGADRLAGRGEQFF
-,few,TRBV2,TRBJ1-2,TGTGCCAGCAGTGCTGGCACAACGGGGGGCTACACCTTC,CASSAGTTGGYTF
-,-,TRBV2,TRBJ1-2,TGTGCCATACAGGAGGGACGCTTCGGCTACACCTTC,CAIQEGRFGYTF
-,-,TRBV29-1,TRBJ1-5,TGCAGCGCAGGGACCGATCAGCCCCAGCATTTT,CSAGTDQPQHF
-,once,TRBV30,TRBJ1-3,TGTGCCACCCAGCAGGGGCAAGGAAACACCATATATTTT,CATQQGQGNTIYF
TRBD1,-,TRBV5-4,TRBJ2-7,TGTGCCAGCAGCGCGACAGGGTATCACGAGCAGTACTTC,CASSATGYHEQYF
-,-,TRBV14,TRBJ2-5,TGTGCCAGCAGCCAACCCCAGCGGGAGACCCAGTACTTC,CASSQPQRETQYF
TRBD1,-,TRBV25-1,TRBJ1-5,TGTGCCAGCAGAGGGACAGGCACTTTCAATCAGCCCCAGCATTTT,CASRGTGTFNQPQHF
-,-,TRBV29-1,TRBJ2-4,TGCAGCGTTGGGGGACGGCAAAGGAACATTCAGTACTTC,CSVGGRQRNIQYF
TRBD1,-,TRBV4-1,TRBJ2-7,TGCGCCAGCACCCGCGGGACAGGGGCCTACGAGCAGTACTTC,CASTRGTGAYEQYF
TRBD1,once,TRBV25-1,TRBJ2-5,TGTGCCAGCAGTGAACCAAAGAAGGGACAGTACCAAGAGACCCAGTACTTC,CASSEPKKGQYQETQYF
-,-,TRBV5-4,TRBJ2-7,TGTGCCAGCAGCCTCGGCCCCGGTTACGAGCAGTACTTC,CASSLGPGYEQYF
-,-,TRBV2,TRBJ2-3,TGTGCCAGCAGTGAACGGTTTCTAGGGACCTCCCGCACAGATACGCAGTATTTT,CASSERFLGTSRTDTQYF
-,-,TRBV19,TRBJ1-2,TGTGCCAGCACGAGGACAACTGTTAACTATGGCTACACCTTC,CASTRTTVNYGYTF
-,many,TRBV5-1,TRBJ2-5,TGCGCCAGCAGCTTGGCTCAGGGGAATGACCAAGAGACCCAGTACTTC,CASSLAQGNDQETQYF
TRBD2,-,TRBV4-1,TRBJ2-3,TGCGCCAGCAGCGCCCCCCGAGCGGGAGTCACAGATACGCAGTATTTT,CASSAPRAGVTDTQYF
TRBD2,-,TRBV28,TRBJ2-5,TGTGCCAGCAGTTTGGGGAGGGCGCGCCAAGAGACCCAGTACTTC,CASSLGRARQETQYF
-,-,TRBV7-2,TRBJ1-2,TGTGCCAGCAGCTTAGTGGGTTTTGGCTACACCTTC,CASSLVGFGYTF
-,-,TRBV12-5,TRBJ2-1,TGTGCTAGTGGTTTTGGAGTGAAGGGCTACAATGAGCAGTTCTTC,CASGFGVKGYNEQFF
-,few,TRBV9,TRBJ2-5,TGTGCCAGCAGCACGCGGATCCAAGAGACCCAGTACTTC,CASSTRIQETQYF
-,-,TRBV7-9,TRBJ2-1,TGTGCCAGCAGCTTTCAATTACCCGGGGTTGAGCAGTTCTTC,CASSFQLPGVEQFF
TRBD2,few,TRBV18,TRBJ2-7,TGTGCCAGCTCACCACGGACTAGCGGGAGCGGTCGGTACGAGCAGTACTTC,CASSPRTSGSGRYEQYF
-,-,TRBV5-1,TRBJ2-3,TGCGCCAGCAGCAAAGAAAAGCCCACAGATACGCAGTATTTT,CASSKEKPTDTQYF
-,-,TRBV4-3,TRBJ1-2,TGCGCCAGCAGCCGAGGTGGGGGTGGCTACACCTTC,CASSRGGGGYTF
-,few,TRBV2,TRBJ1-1,TGTGCCAGCACCCTGACAGAGAACACTGAAGCTTTCTTT,CASTLTENTEAFF
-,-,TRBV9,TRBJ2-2,TGTGCCAGCAGCGTAGGGCGTGCATACACCGGGGAGCTGTTTTTT,CASSVGRAYTGELFF
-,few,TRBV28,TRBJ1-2,TGTGCCAGCAGTTTCCTGGGGACACCTAACTATGGCTACACCTTC,CASSFLGTPNYGYTF
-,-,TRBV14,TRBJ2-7,TGTGCCAGCAGCCAAGGTGGGGGGGCTGTGTTCGAGCAGTACTTC,CASSQGGGAVFEQYF
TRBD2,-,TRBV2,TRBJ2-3,TGTGCCAGCAGGATGACTAGCGGGGCCGCAGATACGCAGTATTTT,CASRMTSGAADTQYF
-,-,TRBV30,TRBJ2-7,TGTGCCTGGAGTGCCAGAAAAACCTACGAGCAGTACTTC,CAWSARKTYEQYF
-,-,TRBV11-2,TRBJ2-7,TGTGCCAGCAGCTTAATAGGGGGCGGGGACGAGCAGTACTTC,CASSLIGGGDEQYF
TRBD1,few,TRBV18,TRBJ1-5,TGTGCCAGCTCACCGACAGGGGGCAATCAGCCCCAGCATTTT,CASSPTGGNQPQHF
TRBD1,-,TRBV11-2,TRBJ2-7,TGTGCCAGCAGCCAGACAGGGGGTCCCTACGAGCAGTACTTC,CASSQTGGPYEQYF
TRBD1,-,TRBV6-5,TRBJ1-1,TGTGCCAGCAGTTACTCGACAGGGGGTGCTGAAGCTTTCTTT,CASSYSTGGAEAFF
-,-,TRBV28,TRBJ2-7,TGTGCCAGCGGGACACAGGGCTCCTACGAGCAGTACTTC,CASGTQGSYEQYF
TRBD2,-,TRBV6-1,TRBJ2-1,TGTGCCAGCAGTGAATCGGGACTAGCGGGTGAAAATGAGCAGTTCTTC,CASSESGLAGENEQFF
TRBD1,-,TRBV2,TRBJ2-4,TGTGCCAGCAGTGAAGGGACAGGGGTCATTCAGTACTTC,CASSEGTGVIQYF
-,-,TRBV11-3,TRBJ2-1,TGTGCCAGCAGCGCGCAGGGGAGTTCCTACAATGAGCAGTTCTTC,CASSAQGSSYNEQFF
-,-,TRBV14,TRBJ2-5,TGTGCCAGCAGCCCCGGGAGACGAGAGACCCAGTACTTC,CASSPGRRETQYF
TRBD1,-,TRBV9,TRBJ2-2,TGTGCCAGCGGGTCTAAGACAGGGACGGCCACCGGGGAGCTGTTTTTT,CASGSKTGTATGELFF
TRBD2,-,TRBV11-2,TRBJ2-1,TGTGCCAGCAGACCAACTCTTAGCGGGAGGATAAATGAGCAGTTCTTC,CASRPTLSGRINEQFF
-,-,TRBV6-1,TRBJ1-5,TGTGCCAGCAGCCCGCTCAGGGGAGGCAATCAGCCCCAGCATTTT,CASSPLRGGNQPQHF
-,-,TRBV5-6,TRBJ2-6,TGTGCCAGCAGCCACTTGGGATCTGGGGCCAACGTCCTGACTTTC,CASSHLGSGANVLTF
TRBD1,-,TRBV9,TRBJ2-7,TGTGCCAGCAGCGTGGGGACAGTTCGAGGCTACGAGCAGTACTTC,CASSVGTVRGYEQYF
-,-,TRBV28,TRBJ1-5,TGTGCCAGCAGTTTAGGGCGCGGGGAAAGGCCCCAGCATTTT,CASSLGRGERPQHF
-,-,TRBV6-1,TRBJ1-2,TGTGCCAGCAGTGAACCGCTATACCGGGCCTTCTTC,CASSEPLYRAFF
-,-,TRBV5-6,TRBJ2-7,TGTGCCAGCAGCTTGTCGTGGAAGGGCGAGCAGTACTTC,CASSLSWKGEQYF
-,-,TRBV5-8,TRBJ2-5,TGTGCCAGCAGCTTGGAACCGGGACGCCAGCAGTACTTC,CASSLEPGRQQYF
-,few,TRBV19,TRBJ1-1,TGTGCCAGTAGTGTCGGTTTGAACACTGAAGCTTTCTTT,CASSVGLNTEAFF
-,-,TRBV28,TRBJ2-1,TGTGCCAGCAGTTTTAGTCTCGATTTAAATGAGCAGTTCTTC,CASSFSLDLNEQFF
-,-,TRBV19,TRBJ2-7,TGTGCCAGTAGTATCTCAGGGGCCTACGAGCAGTACTTC,CASSISGAYEQYF